This T cell receptor beta chain was recorded in a study of cytomegalovirus exposure and HLA in healthy donors. Looking at the study overall: Early released data comprised about 84 million unique TCRs from HLA-typed donors. Study-wide results and limits: Reports described diagnosis of cytomegalovirus status by the classifier as highly specific and sensitive.

It was with 60 Vbeta and 13 Jbeta primers that the PCR ran. The assay was immunoSEQ multiplex PCR, and TCRdb's table has in-frame clones only and misses some. This sample yields over 200,000 clones, of which under 90% are seen a single time; around 1.2% belongs to the top ten. Points on this clone: Its antigen is not identified.

Those who donated were healthy bone marrow donors. Germline CDR1 SQVTM, CDR2 ANQGSEA. This CDR3 has 14 residues. J was trimmed by 5 bases and V by 5 bases; bases with no gene match: 11. Source material: PBMCs. J is TRBJ1-1 and V is TRBV29-1; 7 positions agree with TRBD1. This TCR was recovered from a human donor in good health. This CDR3 is CSVPNTGVGTEAFF. The CDR3, as DNA: TGCAGCGTTCCAAATACAGGGGTCGGAACTGAAGCTTTCTTT.